These T cell receptor beta chains were read from a single sample in a study of PD-L1 blockade in urothelial cancer. Sequencing was performed with immunoSEQ multiplex PCR; in TCRdb, only in-frame clones are kept and a portion is missing. The table records tens of thousands of clones, almost 85% of them present only once. Sequencing used PBMCs, obtained around atezolizumab (anti-PD-L1) treatment. These receptors all stem from a man in his sixties or seventies with urothelial cancer. CDR3s include the opening cysteine and the closing phenylalanine or tryptophan. The D gene is left open where the match is weak. Not every row has a clone size; where given, it reads once, few, many or a size class.

>15|TRBV10-3|once|TRBJ2-1|NA
TGTGCCATCAGTGAGCGGACAGTGGGCTCGGGGGAGCAGTTCTTC
CAISERTVGSGEQFF
>14|TRBV9|NA|TRBJ1-1|NA
TGTGCCAGCAGCGTAGGGCCAGGTGGCACTGAAGCTTTCTTT
CASSVGPGGTEAFF
>14|TRBV5-6|NA|TRBJ1-5|NA
TGTGCCAGCAGCCTGACACGTGGCAATCAGCCCCAGCATTTT
CASSLTRGNQPQHF
>15|TRBV19|NA|TRBJ1-4|NA
TGTGCCAGTAGTTCCCCAGATGCAACTAATGAAAAACTGTTTTTT
CASSSPDATNEKLFF
>14|TRBV28|once|TRBJ2-1|NA
TGTGCCAGCAGTCAGCGGCGCCTTTACAATGAGCAGTTCTTC
CASSQRRLYNEQFF
>14|TRBV7-6|NA|TRBJ2-5|NA
TGTGCCAGCAGCTTAGTCGTGTCGGGAGAGACCCAGTACTTC
CASSLVVSGETQYF
>15|TRBV5-1|NA|TRBJ1-6|NA
TGCGCCAGCAGGTCGGGCAGGGACTATAATTCACCCCTCCACTTT
CASRSGRDYNSPLHF
>14|TRBV6-1|NA|TRBJ1-2|TRBD1
TGTGCCAGCACCACAGGGGGCAACCACTATGGCTACACCTTC
CASTTGGNHYGYTF
>18|TRBV5-4|NA|TRBJ2-6|TRBD1
TGTGCCAGCAGCACAGGACAGGGAATAGCCTCTGGGGCCAACGTCCTGACTTTC
CASSTGQGIASGANVLTF
>13|TRBV6-5|NA|TRBJ1-2|NA
TGTGCCAGCAGCCCAGGCAGAAACTATGGCTACACCTTC
CASSPGRNYGYTF
>14|TRBV5-1|NA|TRBJ1-4|NA
TGCGCCAGCAGGAAAACAGGGAACGATGAAAAACTGTTTTTT
CASRKTGNDEKLFF
>15|TRBV19|few|TRBJ2-2|NA
TGTGCCAGTAGTATAGGACCAGGGTCCACCGGGGAGCTGTTTTTT
CASSIGPGSTGELFF
>15|TRBV10-3|NA|TRBJ2-1|NA
TGTGCCATCAGTGAGGGAGCGCGAATTAACAATGAGCAGTTCTTC
CAISEGARINNEQFF
>15|TRBV5-8|few|TRBJ1-5|NA
TGTGCCAGCAGCCTACAGGGTTTTAGCAATCAGCCCCAGCATTTT
CASSLQGFSNQPQHF
>15|TRBV30|NA|TRBJ2-7|TRBD2
TGTGCCTGGAGTCCCGACAGCGGGGGGACCTACGAGCAGTACTTC
CAWSPDSGGTYEQYF
>15|TRBV19|NA|TRBJ1-1|NA
TGTGCCAGTAGTATAGATCGACAGCTGAACACTGAAGCTTTCTTT
CASSIDRQLNTEAFF
>13|TRBV5-1|NA|TRBJ1-3|NA
TGCGCCAGCAGCTCAGGGGTCTTGGACACCATATATTTT
CASSSGVLDTIYF